One TCR beta chain is described in this entry. Its specificity is unknown. Germline CDR1 is WSHSY and CDR2 is SAAADI. This CDR3 comprises 16 residues. J lost 5 bases, V lost 4 bases, and 9 bases had no gene match. Time point denoted: newly diagnosed GD, antithyroid drugs for less than 3 months. RNA from PBMCs was the source of the TCR library. The data stem from a study of regulatory T cells in long-lasting Graves disease. The study, taken as a whole, reports: TCR diversity was lower in persistent than newly diagnosed Graves' disease. Limited sample numbers may have lowered accuracy.

With iRepertoire HTBI primers and Arm-PCR of CDR3 regions, TCR beta libraries were built. TCRdb reprocessed the multiplex PCR reads with MiXCR, giving one entry per CDR3 protein. The repertoire has some 450,000 distinct CDR3 sequences, over 15% of them found once; the top ten carry about 10%. In addition, the sample was reused for a study of T cells in Graves' hyperthyroidism and ophthalmopathy. This second study says: Patients between 18 and 65 years old had hyperthyroidism, newly diagnosed and lasting under 2 months. Most thyroid-expanded clonotypes above 0.001 were also found in blood.

The receptor comes from a woman in her twenties or thirties with Graves disease. V gene TRBV10-2 combines with J gene TRBJ2-1; 9 bases agree with TRBD2. The material sequenced was peripheral blood mononuclear cells (PBMCs), taken at new diagnosis, from a patient treated with antithyroid drugs. The CDR3 reads CASSALAGQGDNEQFF. The DNA for the CDR3 is TGCGCCAGCAGTGCACTAGCGGGCCAAGGGGACAATGAGCAGTTCTTC.